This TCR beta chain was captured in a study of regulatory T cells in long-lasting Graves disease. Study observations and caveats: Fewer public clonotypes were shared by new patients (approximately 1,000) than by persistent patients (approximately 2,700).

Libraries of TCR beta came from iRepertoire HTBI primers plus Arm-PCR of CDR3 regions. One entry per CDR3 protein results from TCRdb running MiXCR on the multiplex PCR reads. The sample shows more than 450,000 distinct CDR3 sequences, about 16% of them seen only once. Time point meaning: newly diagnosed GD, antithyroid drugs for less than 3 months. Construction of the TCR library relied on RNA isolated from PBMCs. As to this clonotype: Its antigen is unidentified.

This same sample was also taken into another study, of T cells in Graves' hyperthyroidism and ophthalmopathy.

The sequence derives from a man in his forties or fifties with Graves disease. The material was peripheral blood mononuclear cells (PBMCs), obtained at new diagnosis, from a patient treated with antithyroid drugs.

In DNA, the CDR3 is TGTGCTAGTGGTTTGTTGGGTACTGGAAACACCATATATTTT. This translates into CASGLLGTGNTIYF. The chain is built from TRBV12-5 and TRBJ1-3, with unresolved D. CDR1 is LGHNT, CDR2 FRNRAP, per germline. This CDR3 spans 14 amino acids. Trimming stripped 2 bases from V and 2 bases from J, with 7 bases between. The full variable domain, completed using reference TRBV12-5 and TRBJ1-3, is DARVTQTPRHKVTEMGQEVTMRCQPILGHNTVFWYRQTMMQGLELLAYFRNRAPLDDSGMPKDRFSAEMPDATLATLKIQPSEPRDSAVYFCASGLLGTGNTIYFGEGSWLTVV.